These 30 T cell receptor beta chains were sequenced from one sample in a study of T cell responses to AZD1222 COVID-19 vaccine. Profiling relied on immunoSEQ multiplex PCR, and the TCRdb table lists in-frame clones only, not all of them. The repertoire holds approximately 180,000 clones, with roughly 87% as singletons. Sequencing used peripheral blood, obtained on day 0 of AZD1222 vaccination. The receptor source for this set is an adult in good health.

The V gene is TRBV6-4, the J gene TRBJ1-1; 9 bases are shared with TRBD1. The CDR3 extends over 14 amino acids. Germline V CDR1 and CDR2: MRHNA, SNTAGT. With V trimmed by 6 bases and J by 4 bases, 6 bases remained unmatched. CDR3 DNA: TGTGCCAGCAGCCAATCGGACAGGGGCACTGAAGCTTTCTTT. Protein: CASSQSDRGTEAFF.

In DNA, the CDR3 is TGTGCCTGGAGTTGGCAGGGGAAGACTGAAGCTTTCTTT. Amino acids: CAWSWQGKTEAFF. The chain recombines TRBV30 with TRBJ1-1, with D maybe TRBD1 (6 bases). The CDR3 has 13 amino acids. Trimming took off 2 bases at V and 5 bases at J, with 12 bases between the two ends. Germline-derived CDR1 and CDR2 are GTSNPN and SVGIG (reference sequence).

The rearrangement uses TRBV3-1 (or the pseudogene TRBV3-2) and TRBJ2-3; D perhaps matches TRBD1 (5 bases). Germline CDR1 LGHDT, CDR2 YNNKEL (reference sequence). Trimming pared 5 bases from V and 4 bases from J, leaving 13 bases between. The CDR3 is 14 amino acids. The CDR3 region has the DNA TGTGCCAGCAGCGAAATGGCAGGGCCAGATACGCAGTATTTT. Residues: CASSEMAGPDTQYF.

V gene TRBV27 combines with J gene TRBJ2-2; no reliable D call. Germline V gene lookup returns CDR1 MNHEY and CDR2 SMNVEV (reference sequence). V lost 1 base and J 6 bases, leaving 9 bases between the germline ends. This CDR3 is built from 14 residues. CDR3 in amino acids: CASSLLYSPGELFF. CDR3 DNA sequence: TGTGCCAGCAGTTTATTATATAGTCCCGGGGAGCTGTTTTTT.

The chain is built from TRBV13 and TRBJ1-6, with D possibly being TRBD1 (6 bases). The V and J ends lost 4 bases and 8 bases respectively, with 18 bases between them. The CDR3 is 16 residues long. CDR1 is PRHDT, CDR2 FYEKMQ, per germline (reference sequence). The CDR3 spells CASSSRTEGFYSPLHF. CDR3 coding DNA: TGTGCCAGCAGCTCCCGGACAGAAGGTTTTTATTCACCCCTCCACTTT. Filled out from reference TRBV13 and TRBJ1-6, the complete variable domain reads AAGVIQSPRHLIKEKRETATLKCYPIPRHDTVYWYQQGPGQDPQFLISFYEKMQSDKGSIPDRFSAQQFSDYHSELNMSSLELGDSALYFCASSSRTEGFYSPLHFGNGTRLTVT.

Here the CDR3 reads CASNRGNNYGYTF. CDR3 bases: TGTGCCAGCAACAGGGGCAATAACTATGGCTACACCTTC. The rearrangement uses TRBV3-1 (or the pseudogene TRBV3-2) and TRBJ1-2; 7 bases are a match to TRBD1. Germline loops: CDR1 LGHDT, CDR2 YNNKEL (reference sequence). After removal of 7 bases from V and 1 base from J, the junction contained 3 bases not matched to a gene. This CDR3 region has 13 residues.

This clone has a handful of counts. The chain uses TRBV21-1 and TRBJ1-2. TRBV21-1 is flagged as a pseudogene. The CDR3 is 15 amino acids. The CDR3 reads CASSKGWWVTYGYTF. DNA for the CDR3: TGTGCCAGCAGCAAAGGGTGGTGGGTGACCTATGGCTACACCTTC.

The genes are TRBV30 and TRBJ2-7; 9 nucleotides line up with TRBD1. CDR3 length equals 15 residues. Germline V gives CDR1 GTSNPN, CDR2 SVGIG (reference sequence). V shed 5 bases and J 2 bases; nucleotides not matched to a gene: 10. CDR3 nucleotide sequence: TGTGCCTGGGGTCCCGGGACAGGGATAGCCTACGAGCAGTACTTC. Translated: CAWGPGTGIAYEQYF.

The chain recombines TRBV6-5 with TRBJ1-1; D unclear. The V gene's germline CDR1 is MNHEY and CDR2 SVGAGI. This CDR3 is 14 amino acids long. V dropped 4 bases and J dropped 5 bases, with 14 bases sitting between them. CDR3 amino acids: CASSCVRGGTEAFF. The CDR3 bases are TGTGCCAGCAGTTGCGTGCGAGGAGGGACTGAAGCTTTCTTT.

V gene TRBV2 combines with J gene TRBJ1-3, with D possibly being TRBD1 (5 bases). Trimming took off 7 bases at V and 0 bases at J, with 7 bases between the two ends. Germline V gene lookup returns CDR1 SNHLY and CDR2 FYNNEI. This CDR3 region has 13 residues. CDR3 nucleotides: TGTGCCAGCATGACAGACTCTGGAAACACCATATATTTT. Its protein is CASMTDSGNTIYF.

The CDR3: CASSLDRQGGQPQHF. The CDR3 coding sequence is TGTGCCAGCAGCTTAGATCGGCAGGGAGGGCAGCCCCAGCATTTT. The J gene is TRBJ1-5, the V gene TRBV7-9; perhaps TRBD1 as D (5 bases). This CDR3 is 15 amino acids long. Germline CDR1 reads SEHNR; CDR2 reads FQNEAQ (reference sequence). V was pared by 1 base and J by 7 bases, with 14 bases between. The full variable domain, its missing parts supplied by reference TRBV7-9 and TRBJ1-5, is DTGVSQNPRHKITKRGQNVTFRCDPISEHNRLYWYRQTLGQGPEFLTYFQNEAQLEKSRLLSDRFSAERPKGSFSTLEIQRTEQGDSAMYLCASSLDRQGGQPQHFGDGTRLSIL.

This clone appeared once. This chain joins TRBV7-9 and TRBJ2-7; 8 bases are shared with TRBD1. J was trimmed by 0 bases and V by 5 bases; bases with no gene match: 9. CDR3 length: 16 residues. Germline CDR1 SEHNR, CDR2 FQNEAQ (reference sequence). As DNA, the CDR3 is TGTGCCAGCAGCCCCCCCGGGACAGGCCTCTCCTACGAGCAGTACTTC. Translation: CASSPPGTGLSYEQYF.

The CDR3 DNA reads as TGTGCCAGCAGCCCGGATGGACTCCTGAACACTGAAGCTTTCTTT. Amino acid sequence: CASSPDGLLNTEAFF. The chain combines TRBV5-5 with TRBJ1-1; D is ambiguous. V gave up 4 bases and J gave up 0 bases, with 13 bases separating them. CDR3 length: 15 amino acids. Germline V lookup: CDR1 SGHKS, CDR2 YYEKEE (reference sequence).

This chain connects TRBV9 to TRBJ2-1, with 7 bases identical to TRBD2. Germline CDR1 reads SGDLS; CDR2 reads YYNGEE. Germline trimming cut 0 bases from V and 0 bases from J; bases unmatched to any gene: 3. The CDR3 runs to 16 residues. The CDR3: CASSVEGGSSYNEQFF. The CDR3 coding sequence is TGTGCCAGCAGCGTAGAGGGCGGGAGCTCCTACAATGAGCAGTTCTTC. The full variable domain, completed using reference TRBV9 and TRBJ2-1, is DSGVTQTPKHLITATGQRVTLRCSPRSGDLSVYWYQQSLDQGLQFLIQYYNGEERAKGNILERFSAQQFPDLHSELNLSSLELGDSALYFCASSVEGGSSYNEQFFGPGTRLTVL.

The chain combines TRBV10-1 with TRBJ2-5, with 9 positions matching TRBD2. Germline V gene sequence: CDR1 WNHNN, CDR2 SYGVQD (reference sequence). The junction had 6 bases not matched to a gene; V was cut back by 2 bases and J by 2 bases. There are 16 residues in the CDR3. The CDR3 region is CASSEGVAGVQETQYF. DNA for the CDR3: TGCGCCAGCAGTGAGGGGGTAGCGGGGGTACAAGAGACCCAGTACTTC.

The rearrangement uses TRBV19 and TRBJ2-1; 11 positions agree with TRBD2. Germline CDR1 reads LNHDA; CDR2 reads SQIVND (reference sequence). CDR3 length equals 15 residues. After removal of 4 bases from V and 3 bases from J, the junction contained 2 bases not matched to a gene. CDR3 sequence: CASSTGLADYNEQFF. Written as DNA, the CDR3 is TGTGCCAGTAGTACGGGACTAGCGGACTACAATGAGCAGTTCTTC.

The chain combines TRBV15 with TRBJ2-5; tentative D call: TRBD1 (7 bases). The germline V and J ends were trimmed by 3 bases and 3 bases, with 8 bases remaining between them. Germline V lookup: CDR1 LNHNV, CDR2 YYDKDF (reference sequence). The CDR3 is 13 amino acids. The CDR3 DNA reads as TGTGCCACCAGCAGCAGGGGGGAAGAGACCCAGTACTTC. It translates to CATSSRGEETQYF.

The rearrangement uses TRBV7-2 and TRBJ1-6, with 7 bases aligning to TRBD1. The germline CDR1 and CDR2 sequences are SGHTA and FQGNSA. V lost 4 bases and J lost 0; bases outside the gene matches: 9. This CDR3 spans 18 amino acids. CDR3 sequence reads: CASSSRDRHSSYNSPLHF. The CDR3, as DNA: TGTGCCAGCAGCTCCCGGGACAGACATAGCTCCTATAATTCACCCCTCCACTTT.

This clone was seen just once. The gene calls are TRBV18 and TRBJ1-1; D is possibly TRBD1 (5 bases). The CDR3 sequence is 16 residues long. Between the trimmed V and J ends, which lost 2 bases and 1 base, there was a span of 14 bases. CDR1 and CDR2 (germline): KGHSH, LQKENI. The CDR3 region is CASSPSRGTANTEAFF. Here the CDR3 DNA reads TGTGCCAGCTCACCATCGCGTGGGACGGCGAACACTGAAGCTTTCTTT. The whole variable domain, filled in from reference TRBV18 and TRBJ1-1, reads NAGVMQNPRHLVRRRGQEARLRCSPMKGHSHVYWYRQLPEEGLKFMVYLQKENIIDESGMPKERFSAEFPKEGPSILRIQQVVRGDSAAYFCASSPSRGTANTEAFFGQGTRLTVV.

The chain recombines TRBV27 with TRBJ2-7; no clear D. The CDR3 is 13 residues long. CDR1 MNHEY and CDR2 SMNVEV come from the germline V gene (reference sequence). V was cut by 0 bases and J by 3 bases, with 6 bases left in between. The CDR3 DNA is TGTGCCAGCAGTTTATCAGGCGACTACGAGCAGTACTTC. This gives the protein CASSLSGDYEQYF.

The chain employs TRBV4-2 and TRBJ2-1; 13 nucleotides line up with TRBD2. V shed 4 bases and J 0 bases; nucleotides not matched to a gene: 6. The CDR3 length is 18 residues. Germline V gives CDR1 LGHNA, CDR2 YNFKEQ. The CDR3 is CASSLGLAGASSYNEQFF. In DNA, the CDR3 is TGTGCCAGCAGCCTAGGACTAGCGGGAGCGAGCTCCTACAATGAGCAGTTCTTC.

Details on this clone: The sample has other DNA sequences that encode this CDR3 too. V and J are TRBV30 and TRBJ1-6; D is uncertain. Looked up from germline, CDR1 is GTSNPN and CDR2 is SVGIG (reference sequence). This CDR3 has 15 residues. V gave up 1 base and J gave up 0 bases, with 7 bases separating them. For the CDR3, the DNA is TGTGCCTGGAGTGGGGGAAGCTCCTATAATTCACCCCTCCACTTT. It specifies CAWSGGSSYNSPLHF.

The chain couples TRBV5-5 to TRBJ1-4, with a possible D match to TRBD1 (5 bases). The CDR3 has 16 amino acids. Trimming cost V 0 bases and J 0 bases, with 9 bases left between them. Looked up from germline, CDR1 is SGHKS and CDR2 is YYEKEE (reference sequence). The CDR3 sequence is CASSLDRSATNEKLFF. The CDR3 bases are TGTGCCAGCAGCTTGGACAGGAGTGCAACTAATGAAAAACTGTTTTTT.

The rearrangement joins TRBV28 to TRBJ1-1; D is unresolved. The V gene's germline CDR1 is MDHEN and CDR2 SYDVKM. The CDR3 has 14 residues. The V gene lost 6 bases and the J gene lost 3 bases, with 14 bases spanning the gap. CDR3 sequence reads: CASSPLLLHTEAFF. The CDR3 DNA sequence: TGTGCCAGCAGCCCGTTACTCTTGCACACTGAAGCTTTCTTT.

The chain has TRBV18 and TRBJ1-6; perhaps TRBD1 as D (6 bases). The CDR3 totals 15 residues. Germline assignment: CDR1 KGHSH and CDR2 LQKENI. V was clipped by 8 bases and J by 0 bases, with 11 bases between them. The CDR3 sequence is CASRDTSSYNSPLHF. The CDR3 DNA is TGTGCCAGCCGGGACACGAGCTCCTATAATTCACCCCTCCACTTT.

V gene TRBV9 combines with J gene TRBJ2-3; 7 bases map to TRBD2. This CDR3 spans 15 amino acids. Germline V gives CDR1 SGDLS, CDR2 YYNGEE. The V gene end was trimmed by 2 bases and the J gene end by 5 bases; junction bases not matched to a gene: 8. The CDR3, as DNA: TGTGCCAGCAGCGTCTCTGCGGGAGAGGTAGATACGCAGTATTTT. Translating it yields CASSVSAGEVDTQYF.

In its sample, this clone was seen once. For the CDR3, the DNA is TGTGCCAGCAGCCAAACCCGGGACAGGGTCCTCGAGCAGTACTTC. Translated: CASSQTRDRVLEQYF. The J gene is TRBJ2-7, the V gene TRBV7-9, with 9 bases lining up with TRBD1. The CDR3 length is 15 residues. V lost 5 bases, J lost 6 bases, and 11 bases stayed unmatched. CDR1 is SEHNR, CDR2 FQNEAQ, per germline (reference sequence).

The rearrangement uses TRBV10-1 and TRBJ1-2; D is uncertain. CDR1 is WNHNN and CDR2 is SYGVQD in the germline V gene (reference sequence). The CDR3 is 13 amino acids. The V and J ends lost 2 bases and 3 bases respectively, with 7 bases between them. The CDR3 bases are TGCGCCAGCAGTGAGCAGAGTTACTATGGCTACACCTTC. This codes for CASSEQSYYGYTF.

This sequence joins TRBV6-4 and TRBJ1-6; D unclear. The CDR3 runs 15 residues. Per germline, CDR1 MRHNA and CDR2 SNTAGT. Trimming left V 0 bases short and J 7 bases short, with 10 bases between. The CDR3 spells CASSDSGFRNSPLHF. DNA of the CDR3: TGTGCCAGCAGTGACTCGGGGTTCAGGAATTCACCCCTCCACTTT.

V usage is TRBV11-2 and J usage is TRBJ1-2, with 10 positions matching TRBD1. The CDR3 runs to 16 residues. CDR1 SGHAT and CDR2 FQNNGV come from the germline V gene. The junction had 15 bases not matched to a gene; V was cut back by 6 bases and J by 8 bases. The CDR3 DNA sequence: TGTGCCAGCAGAAACCTCGGGAGACAGGGGGCGCGGGGCTACACCTTC. Translation gives CASRNLGRQGARGYTF.